These 30 T cell receptor beta chains originate from one sample sequenced in a study of Graves' ophthalmopathy and Graves' hyperthyroidism. For repertoire sequencing, the TCR beta CDR3 regions were amplified from RNA transcripts. The library came from an HTBI-primed first-round RT-PCR and a second-round multiplex PCR. TCRdb redid the calling of the multiplex PCR reads with MiXCR, one entry per CDR3 protein. This table holds about 480,000 distinct CDR3 sequences, 13% to 15% found once. The sequencing input was blood. The origin of the receptors is a woman aged 25 to 39 with Graves' ophthalmopathy.

In its sample, this clonotype was seen many times. V gene TRBV11-2 combines with J gene TRBJ1-5, with TRBD1 as a possible D gene (5 bases). Germline V gene data show CDR1 as SGHAT and CDR2 as FQNNGV. V was trimmed by 1 base and J by 4 bases, leaving 8 bases between them. CDR3 size: 14 residues. The CDR3 loop reads CASSLGAGNQPQHF. CDR3 sequence (DNA): TGTGCCAGCAGCTTAGGGGCAGGGAATCAGCCCCAGCATTTT.

This clonotype was counted a few times. The chain has TRBV7-9 and TRBJ1-1; D remains unclear. CDR1 is SEHNR, CDR2 FQNEAQ, per germline (reference sequence). With 1 base removed from V and 5 bases from J, the gap between germline ends came to 8 bases. This CDR3 spans 13 amino acids. DNA for the CDR3: TGTGCCAGCAGCTTAGGAACAGAAACTGAAGCTTTCTTT. It is translated as CASSLGTETEAFF.

A few counts support this clonotype. V and J are TRBV12-3 or TRBV12-4 and TRBJ2-7; no clear D gene. Trimming took off 6 bases at V and 6 bases at J, with 15 bases between the two ends. The CDR3 loop spans 13 amino acids. The CDR3 DNA is TGTGCCAGCAGCCCCACCGGGCACGGCGAGCAGTACTTC. It encodes CASSPTGHGEQYF.

The chain employs TRBV11-2 and TRBJ2-7; the D is unclear. V was cut by 0 bases and J by 1 base, with 7 bases left in between. This CDR3 is built from 14 residues. The V gene's germline CDR1 is SGHAT and CDR2 FQNNGV. The CDR3 here is CASSLEVPSYEQYF. CDR3 DNA: TGTGCCAGCAGCTTAGAGGTTCCTTCCTACGAGCAGTACTTC.

This clonotype was seen many times. The rearrangement links TRBV6-1 to TRBJ1-1; unclear D gene. The CDR3 is 13 residues long. Germline V lookup: CDR1 MNHNS, CDR2 SASEGT. Trimming left V 6 bases short and J 0 bases short, with 8 bases between. CDR3 sequence: CASSAALNTEAFF. CDR3 nucleotide sequence: TGTGCCAGCAGCGCAGCACTGAACACTGAAGCTTTCTTT.

This clonotype has ten or more counts. This chain links TRBV24-1 with TRBJ2-5; D gene unclear. CDR1 is KGHDR and CDR2 is SFDVKD in the germline V gene. Trimming removed 0 bases from V and 3 bases from J, with 10 bases in between. The CDR3 covers 15 residues. The CDR3 spells CATSDLLSGKETQYF. DNA for the CDR3: TGTGCCACCAGTGATTTGCTATCGGGTAAAGAGACCCAGTACTTC.

This clonotype has ten or more counts. V gene TRBV28 combines with J gene TRBJ2-5; TRBD2 matches at 10 bases. The germline gives CDR1 MDHEN, CDR2 SYDVKM. This CDR3 spans 14 amino acids. V shed 5 bases and J 3 bases; nucleotides not matched to a gene: 3. The CDR3 nucleotides are TGTGCCAGCAGTCCTAGCGGGGGAGAAGAGACCCAGTACTTC. Residues: CASSPSGGEETQYF. Full variable domain (remainder filled in from reference TRBV28 and TRBJ2-5): DVKVTQSSRYLVKRTGEKVFLECVQDMDHENMFWYRQDPGLGLRLIYFSYDVKMKEKGDIPEGYSVSREKKERFSLILESASTNQTSMYLCASSPSGGEETQYFGPGTRLLVL.

In its sample, this clonotype was seen many times. The gene calls are TRBV28 and TRBJ1-2; D is possibly TRBD1 (6 bases). The CDR3 sequence is 15 residues long. Trimming pared 3 bases from V and 3 bases from J, leaving 14 bases between. In germline, CDR1 is MDHEN, CDR2 SYDVKM. In DNA, the CDR3 is TGTGCCAGCAGTTTCAGGGGAGAGGGAGACTATGGCTACACCTTC. It translates to CASSFRGEGDYGYTF.

This clonotype has only a few counts. The chain is built from TRBV19 and TRBJ1-5; the D gene is possibly TRBD1 (5 bases). Per the germline V gene, CDR1 is LNHDA and CDR2 is SQIVND (reference sequence). There are 17 residues in the CDR3. V gave up 5 bases and J gave up 0 bases, with 17 bases separating them. The CDR3: CASSETPTEYSNQPQHF. CDR3 DNA: TGTGCCAGTAGTGAAACCCCGACAGAGTATAGCAATCAGCCCCAGCATTTT.

V usage is TRBV9 and J usage is TRBJ2-5; 8 bases line up with TRBD1. The V segment lost 3 bases and the J segment 5 bases; nucleotides outside the gene matches: 6. Germline V lookup: CDR1 SGDLS, CDR2 YYNGEE. The CDR3 consists of 14 residues. Written as DNA, the CDR3 is TGTGCCAGCAGCGGGGGCAGGGGGCTGGAGACCCAGTACTTC. Protein sequence: CASSGGRGLETQYF.

This clonotype has at least ten counts. The rearrangement uses TRBV6-5 and TRBJ2-5; TRBD2 aligns across 11 bases. Per germline, CDR1 MNHEY and CDR2 SVGAGI. V trimming: 4 bases; J trimming: 4 bases; junction bases outside the gene matches: 8. This CDR3 is built from 16 residues. CDR3 protein: CASSSLLAGGPETQYF. The CDR3 DNA sequence: TGTGCCAGCAGTTCCCTTCTAGCGGGGGGCCCAGAGACCCAGTACTTC.

This clonotype was counted at least ten times. The chain uses TRBV24-1 and TRBJ1-5; D is possibly TRBD1 (5 bases). CDR1 and CDR2 from the germline V gene are KGHDR and SFDVKD. Trimming removed 6 bases at V and 4 bases at J, with 15 bases between. This CDR3 is built from 15 residues. In DNA, the CDR3 is TGTGCCACCAGTCCCTCTGCCAGGGCTAATCAGCCCCAGCATTTT. Protein product: CATSPSARANQPQHF.

This clonotype was seen only a few times. The chain uses TRBV6-2 or TRBV6-3 and TRBJ1-5; D not resolved. V shed 7 bases and J shed 6 bases, with 13 bases lying between them. Germline loops: CDR1 MNHEY, CDR2 SVGEGT. The CDR3 contains 13 residues. The CDR3 sequence is CASTHAEGQPQHF. CDR3 coding DNA: TGTGCCAGCACCCATGCCGAGGGTCAGCCCCAGCATTTT.

This clonotype was detected many times. The chain has TRBV5-1 and TRBJ2-7; D may correspond to TRBD1 or TRBD2 (5 bases each). Trimming removed 4 bases at V and 1 base at J, with 21 bases between. The CDR3 is 17 amino acids. Germline V gene data show CDR1 as SGHRS and CDR2 as YFSETQ. Here the CDR3 DNA reads TGCGCCAGCAGCCCCAGGGTTAGGCCTGGGGGATCCTACGAGCAGTACTTC. Residues: CASSPRVRPGGSYEQYF. The variable domain in full, completed from reference TRBV5-1 and TRBJ2-7, reads KAGVTQTPRYLIKTRGQQVTLSCSPISGHRSVSWYQQTPGQGLQFLFEYFSETQRNKGNFPGRFSGRQFSNSRSEMNVSTLELGDSALYLCASSPRVRPGGSYEQYFGPGTRLTVT.

This clonotype was recorded many times. The chain couples TRBV4-1 to TRBJ1-5; maybe TRBD1 (6 bases). This CDR3 comprises 15 residues. V was clipped by 0 bases and J by 7 bases, with 13 bases between them. CDR1 and CDR2 from the germline V gene are MGHRA and YSYEKL. The CDR3: CASSQDGGGRQPQHF. Here the CDR3 DNA reads TGCGCCAGCAGCCAAGACGGCGGGGGGCGGCAGCCCCAGCATTTT.

A word on this clonotype: One junction end disagrees with the germline gene, perhaps due to a read error. This chain connects TRBV5-1 to TRBJ1-5; D ambiguous. CDR3 length: 14 residues. CDR1 and CDR2 from the germline V gene are SGHRS and YFSETQ. CDR3 DNA sequence: TGCGCCAGCAGCTTGGGGGCCATCGGTCAGCCCCAGCAGTTT. Protein product: CASSLGAIGQPQQF. The full variable domain, with the rest looked up from reference TRBV5-1 and TRBJ1-5, is KAGVTQTPRYLIKTRGQQVTLSCSPISGHRSVSWYQQTPGQGLQFLFEYFSETQRNKGNFPGRFSGRQFSNSRSEMNVSTLELGDSALYLCASSLGAIGQPQQFGDGTRLSIL.

At least ten counts were recorded for this clonotype. The chain uses TRBV28 and TRBJ1-2; perhaps TRBD1 as D (6 bases). The CDR3 is 13 residues long. The ends were cut back, 6 bases at V and 5 bases at J, with 13 bases in the middle. Germline loops: CDR1 MDHEN, CDR2 SYDVKM. CDR3 bases: TGTGCCAGCAGCACAGGGTTGGGGTATGGCTACACCTTC. This encodes CASSTGLGYGYTF.

This clonotype was found many times. This chain connects TRBV6-1 to TRBJ1-1, with D perhaps matching TRBD1 (5 bases). CDR1 and CDR2 from the germline V gene are MNHNS and SASEGT. The CDR3 runs 14 residues. V gave up 4 bases and J gave up 0 bases, with 9 bases separating them. The CDR3 coding sequence is TGTGCCAGCAGTGTTGCCAGGGTGAACACTGAAGCTTTCTTT. Protein product: CASSVARVNTEAFF.

This clonotype was seen at least ten times. The V gene is TRBV11-2, the J gene TRBJ2-7; TRBD1 is a possible D gene (6 bases). Germline V gives CDR1 SGHAT, CDR2 FQNNGV. V shed 0 bases and J shed 5 bases, with 14 bases lying between them. CDR3 length equals 15 residues. The CDR3 region is CASSLDGRGIDEQYF. CDR3 nucleotide sequence: TGTGCCAGCAGCTTAGACGGCAGGGGTATCGACGAGCAGTACTTC.

The rearrangement links TRBV28 to TRBJ1-5; a possible D gene is TRBD1 (6 bases). V was pared by 6 bases and J by 5 bases, with 20 bases between. The CDR3 has 16 amino acids. Looked up from germline, CDR1 is MDHEN and CDR2 is SYDVKM. Here the CDR3 DNA reads TGTGCCAGCAGCACATCACAGGGCAGAGGGTATCAGCCCCAGCATTTT. Translation gives CASSTSQGRGYQPQHF.

This clonotype was found many times. The chain joins TRBV30 to TRBJ2-2; D is unclear. From germline, CDR1 is GTSNPN and CDR2 SVGIG (reference sequence). Trimming left V 0 bases short and J 5 bases short, with 7 bases between. The CDR3 sequence is 13 residues long. As DNA, the CDR3 is TGTGCCTGGAGTGTAAGTTCTACCGGGGAGCTGTTTTTT. Residues: CAWSVSSTGELFF.

This clonotype has a count of ten or more. For the CDR3, the DNA is TGCAGTGCTAGGCCGGGGCCCCCGAATCAGCCCCAGCATTTT. Translating it yields CSARPGPPNQPQHF. The chain is built from TRBV20-1 and TRBJ1-5, with D tentatively TRBD1 (5 bases). V gave up 3 bases and J gave up 4 bases, with 13 bases separating them. Germline CDR1 DFQATT, CDR2 SNEGSKA (reference sequence). The CDR3 length is 14 residues.

This clonotype was counted at least ten times. This rearrangement joins TRBV4-1 to TRBJ2-7, with 10 nucleotides matching TRBD1. Germline trimming cut 1 base from V and 2 bases from J; bases unmatched to any gene: 2. Germline loops: CDR1 MGHRA, CDR2 YSYEKL. The CDR3 consists of 15 residues. The CDR3 region is CASSQAGQGPYEQYF. The CDR3 region has the DNA TGCGCCAGCAGCCAAGCGGGACAGGGGCCCTACGAGCAGTACTTC.

This clonotype has a count of ten or more. V usage is TRBV20-1 and J usage is TRBJ2-7; 7 bases agree with TRBD1. Trimming took 3 bases from V and 4 from J; bases not matched to a gene: 3. The CDR3 runs 12 residues. Germline lookup yields CDR1 DFQATT and CDR2 SNEGSKA (reference sequence). The CDR3 DNA reads TGCAGTGCTAGCGCAGGGGGTTACGAGCAGTACTTC. Its translation: CSASAGGYEQYF.

The table lists this clonotype with many counts. The rearrangement uses TRBV6-5 and TRBJ2-7, with TRBD1 identical over 9 bases. Per germline, CDR1 MNHEY and CDR2 SVGAGI. Trimming took 2 bases from V and 5 from J; bases not matched to a gene: 4. The CDR3 loop spans 14 amino acids. CDR3 region: CASSYVGQGHEQYF. Written as DNA, the CDR3 is TGTGCCAGCAGTTACGTCGGACAGGGGCACGAGCAGTACTTC.

This clonotype was counted ten times or more. The chain carries TRBV30 and TRBJ1-1, with no clear D. Germline V CDR1 and CDR2: GTSNPN, SVGIG (reference sequence). With 2 bases removed from V and 4 bases from J, the gap between germline ends came to 11 bases. This CDR3 region has 13 residues. CDR3 DNA: TGTGCCTGGAGTTTTGGGTCGAGCACTGAAGCTTTCTTT. It encodes CAWSFGSSTEAFF.

The gene calls are TRBV19 and TRBJ1-5, with a possible D match to TRBD1 (6 bases). CDR1 is LNHDA, CDR2 SQIVND, per germline (reference sequence). This CDR3 region has 12 residues. V was shortened by 8 bases and J by 5 bases, with 10 bases between the two germline ends. CDR3 sequence (DNA): TGTGCCAGTGGACAGACCGATCAGCCCCAGCATTTT. Translating it yields CASGQTDQPQHF.

This clonotype was recorded at least ten times. The rearrangement joins TRBV7-8 to TRBJ2-5; possible D gene TRBD1, 6 bases. Trimming took off 5 bases at V and 0 bases at J, with 13 bases between the two ends. The V gene's germline CDR1 is SGHVS and CDR2 FQNEAQ. CDR3 length: 15 residues. DNA of the CDR3: TGTGCCAGCAGCGAGAACGGACAGTACCAAGAGACCCAGTACTTC. Its protein is CASSENGQYQETQYF.

This clonotype occurred many times. This chain joins TRBV27 and TRBJ1-1, with D hard to call. V lost 8 bases and J 0 bases, leaving 7 bases between the germline ends. Germline V gene sequence: CDR1 MNHEY, CDR2 SMNVEV (reference sequence). CDR3 length: 12 residues. This chain's CDR3 is CASGLLNTEAFF. The CDR3 DNA sequence: TGTGCCAGCGGACTCCTGAACACTGAAGCTTTCTTT.

This clonotype showed up just a few times. The rearrangement links TRBV11-1 to TRBJ2-7; 7 positions agree with TRBD1. The CDR3 covers 17 residues. Germline CDR1 and CDR2: SGHAT and FQDESV (reference sequence). V was clipped by 4 bases and J by 7 bases; unmatched bases: 19. The CDR3 nucleotides are TGTGCCAGCAGCTCGTCAAGGTCAGGGACAGACATCTATGAGCAGTACTTC. It translates to CASSSSRSGTDIYEQYF.